The clone carrying this TCR beta chain was picked up many times. Its antigen is as yet unknown. TCRdb recomputed calls from the reads with MiXCR, one row per CDR3 protein. This sample has around 100,000 distinct CDR3 sequences, with 20% to 30% found just once. V shed 5 bases and J shed 8 bases, with 19 bases lying between them. CDR1 SGHTA and CDR2 FQGNSA come from the germline V gene. This CDR3 has 15 amino acids. This specimen belongs to a study of T cell repertoires in cytomegalovirus infection. The study's findings and limits: What dominated the ex vivo response were HLA-C-restricted CMV-specific TCR beta clonotypes.

This receptor was taken from a human donor in good health (CMV status not recorded). Some clones in this sample may be carry-over from other donors' samples. Sequencing was carried out using CD8+ T cells from PBMCs. V usage is TRBV7-2 and J usage is TRBJ2-1; the D is unclear. The CDR3 DNA is TGTGCCAGCAGCCATCAGGAGACCCTCTGGGATGAGCAGTTCTTC. Encoded protein: CASSHQETLWDEQFF.